This TCR beta chain was sequenced for a study of blood T cell repertoires in COVID-19. In the study overall: Acute and convalescent COVID-19 samples came from the United States, Italy and Spain. T cells, B-cell-depleted T cells, or PBMCs supplied cDNA or gDNA.

In the source study's methods: For nucleated cells, counts were estimated from reference gene primer amplification. The method was immunoSEQ multiplex PCR; TCRdb's version includes in-frame clones alone and lacks a portion of them. The V and J calls and clone size are taken from that table; D and trimming were inferred from the DNA. Of tens of thousands of clones listed, roughly four fifths are singletons. V lost 6 bases and J lost 1; bases outside the gene matches: 6. The V gene's germline CDR1 is MNHEY and CDR2 SVGAGI. This CDR3 is built from 14 residues. The chain employs TRBV6-5 and TRBJ2-7, with 7 positions matching TRBD1. This TCR derives from a man in his forties or fifties with acute or convalescent COVID-19. Sequencing was carried out using peripheral blood. Here the CDR3 DNA reads TGTGCCAGCAGGTCGGGACAGAATTCCTACGAGCAGTACTTC. It translates to CASRSGQNSYEQYF.